These 27 T cell receptor beta chains share one sample of origin, sequenced in a study of T cells in Graves' hyperthyroidism and ophthalmopathy. Researchers amplified the TCR beta CDR3 regions from RNA transcripts. HTBI primers drove first-round RT-PCR of the TCR CDR3. TCRdb recomputed calls from the multiplex PCR reads with MiXCR, one row per CDR3 protein. The sample has hundreds of thousands of distinct CDR3 sequences; 30% to 40% are singletons. The sequencing input was blood. The receptors stem from a woman between 40 and 55 years old with Graves' hyperthyroidism.

The chain uses TRBV7-8 and TRBJ1-1, with D perhaps matching TRBD1 (6 bases). V dropped 3 bases and J dropped 0 bases, with 17 bases sitting between them. Per germline, CDR1 SGHVS and CDR2 FQNEAQ. This CDR3 is built from 17 residues. In DNA form, the CDR3 reads TGTGCCAGCAGCTTCCGACAGGATAAACGCGTGAACACTGAAGCTTTCTTT. The encoded protein is CASSFRQDKRVNTEAFF. Filled out from reference TRBV7-8 and TRBJ1-1, the complete variable domain reads GAGVSQSPRYKVAKRGQDVALRCDPISGHVSLFWYQQALGQGPEFLTYFQNEAQLDKSGLPSDRFFAERPEGSVSTLKIQRTQQEDSAVYLCASSFRQDKRVNTEAFFGQGTRLTVV.

This clonotype showed up many times. V usage is TRBV5-6 and J usage is TRBJ1-2; D may be TRBD1 (5 bases). V gave up 0 bases and J gave up 8 bases, with 11 bases separating them. Germline V gives CDR1 SGHDT, CDR2 YYEEEE. The CDR3 totals 13 residues. Written as DNA, the CDR3 is TGTGCCAGCAGCTTGGCCAGGGTTACCGGCTACACCTTC. This gives the protein CASSLARVTGYTF. Full variable domain (remainder filled in from reference TRBV5-6 and TRBJ1-2): DAGVTQSPTHLIKTRGQQVTLRCSPKSGHDTVSWYQQALGQGPQFIFQYYEEEERQRGNFPDRFSGHQFPNYSSELNVNALLLGDSALYLCASSLARVTGYTFGSGTRLTVV.

This chain joins TRBV7-2 and TRBJ1-1, with 7 nucleotides matching TRBD1. The V gene end was trimmed by 0 bases and the J gene end by 13 bases; junction bases not matched to a gene: 11. The CDR3 sequence is 14 residues long. CDR1 is SGHTA, CDR2 FQGNSA, per germline. In DNA, the CDR3 is TGTGCCAGCAGCTTAGCTCAGGGGGACACCTTCAGTTTCTTT. This translates into CASSLAQGDTFSFF.

Here the CDR3 reads CASSYLWAVGLNTEAFF. DNA of the CDR3: TGTGCCAGCAGTTATTTGTGGGCCGTGGGCCTGAACACTGAAGCTTTCTTT. The chain has TRBV6-5 and TRBJ1-1; D is ambiguous. The CDR3 is 17 residues long. In germline, CDR1 is MNHEY, CDR2 SVGAGI. V gave up 3 bases and J gave up 0 bases, with 17 bases separating them.

In this sample, this clonotype turned up a few times. This chain joins TRBV19 and TRBJ1-5; the D is unclear. The CDR3 covers 15 residues. Trimming left V 3 bases short and J 1 base short, with 10 bases between. CDR1 is LNHDA, CDR2 SQIVND, per germline (reference sequence). The CDR3 is CASSISVQSNQPQHF. The CDR3 coding sequence is TGTGCCAGTAGTATCTCGGTACAGAGCAATCAGCCCCAGCATTTT.

This clonotype showed up just a few times. The CDR3, as DNA: TGTGCCAGCTCTGGGGGGCTCCTCGAGCAGTACTTC. Translated: CASSGGLLEQYF. The genes are TRBV6-6 and TRBJ2-7, with D perhaps assigned TRBD1 or TRBD2 (6 bases each). The CDR3 length is 12 residues. Germline CDR1 reads MNHNY; CDR2 reads SVGAGI (reference sequence). Between the trimmed V and J ends, which lost 8 bases and 6 bases, there was a span of 14 bases.

The chain carries TRBV10-2 and TRBJ2-7; TRBD1 matches 9 bases. With V trimmed by 6 bases and J by 3 bases, 9 bases remained unmatched. The CDR3 has 15 residues. Germline assignment: CDR1 WSHSY and CDR2 SAAADI. The CDR3 sequence is CASSALTGGVYEQYF. DNA for the CDR3: TGCGCCAGCAGCGCATTAACAGGGGGCGTCTACGAGCAGTACTTC.

The V gene is TRBV7-2, the J gene TRBJ1-4; a possible D gene is TRBD1 (6 bases). The CDR3 extends over 14 amino acids. Germline values: CDR1 SGHTA, CDR2 FQGNSA. V lost 5 bases and J 5 bases, leaving 12 bases between the germline ends. CDR3 amino acids: CASSGGAENEKLFF. The CDR3 coding sequence is TGTGCCAGCAGCGGGGGGGCGGAGAATGAAAAACTGTTTTTT.

Only a few counts were recorded for this clonotype. The chain joins TRBV6-5 to TRBJ1-2, with a tentative D call TRBD1 (5 bases). This CDR3 spans 14 amino acids. Per germline, CDR1 MNHEY and CDR2 SVGAGI. The V and J ends lost 6 bases and 7 bases respectively, with 18 bases between them. The CDR3 here is CASRRPGSLGGYTF. The CDR3 coding sequence is TGTGCCAGCAGACGTCCAGGGTCCCTCGGTGGCTACACCTTC.

Turning to this clonotype: The junction departs from germline at one end; a sequencing error may be responsible. The rearrangement links TRBV10-3 to TRBJ2-6; D perhaps matches TRBD2 (6 bases). Looked up from germline, CDR1 is ENHRY and CDR2 is SYGVKD. This CDR3 is 13 amino acids long. DNA of the CDR3: TGTGCCATCAGGCAAGGGGAGGAGAACACTGAAGCTTTC. Residues: CAIRQGEENTEAF.

To note about this clonotype: Germline and junction disagree at one end, which may indicate a read error. The V gene is TRBV7-2, the J gene TRBJ1-6, with D possibly being TRBD1 (5 bases). The CDR3 is 14 residues long. From germline, CDR1 is SGHTA and CDR2 FQGNSA. CDR3 sequence reads: CVSSGGTDNSPLHF. CDR3 sequence (DNA): TGTGTCAGCAGCGGGGGGACGGATAATTCACCCCTCCACTTT.

A few counts support this clonotype. Mismatch with germline at one junction end may stem from a read error. This chain joins TRBV10-3 and TRBJ2-7; 8 bases map to TRBD1. CDR1 is ENHRY, CDR2 SYGVKD, per germline. There are 16 residues in the CDR3. In DNA, the CDR3 is TGTGCCAGCAGTTCCCCGACCGACAGGGGATCCTACGAGCAGTACTTC. Protein product: CASSSPTDRGSYEQYF.

This clonotype has a handful of counts. The J gene is TRBJ1-2, the V gene TRBV6-5; D remains unclear. Germline lookup yields CDR1 MNHEY and CDR2 SVGAGI. The CDR3 runs to 18 residues. The V gene lost 2 bases and the J gene lost 4 bases, with 23 bases spanning the gap. CDR3 sequence (DNA): TGTGCCAGCAGTTACAAGGCGGACCTATCCTTCGCGCCCTATGGCTACACCTTC. Translation gives CASSYKADLSFAPYGYTF.

The table lists this clonotype with a few counts. This chain uses TRBV5-4 with TRBJ1-2; 7 nucleotides line up with TRBD1. The CDR3 runs 12 residues. The ends lost 5 bases at V and 8 bases at J; junction bases unmatched: 6. Looked up from germline, CDR1 is SGHNT and CDR2 is YYREEE (reference sequence). DNA for the CDR3: TGTGCCAGCAGAATGACAGGGAGCGGCTACACCTTC. It codes for CASRMTGSGYTF.

Notes on this clonotype: A much larger clone differs by one base, so this may be a read error. The rearrangement links TRBV14 to TRBJ1-1, with D possibly being TRBD1 (5 bases). Trimming cost V 3 bases and J 12 bases, with 23 bases left between them. Germline CDR1 is SGHDN and CDR2 is FVKESK. This CDR3 spans 15 amino acids. CDR3 sequence (DNA): TGTGCCAGCAGCCATCGAACGACGACAGAGGGGACGACTTTCTTT. This codes for CASSHRTTTEGTTFF. The variable domain in full, completed from reference TRBV14 and TRBJ1-1, reads EAGVTQFPSHSVIEKGQTVTLRCDPISGHDNLYWYRRVMGKEIKFLLHFVKESKQDESGMPNNRFLAERTGGTYSTLKVQPAELEDSGVYFCASSHRTTTEGTTFFGQGTRLTVV.

This chain links TRBV7-9 with TRBJ1-5; 7 bases agree with TRBD1. The CDR3 has 14 amino acids. Germline trimming cut 5 bases from V and 7 bases from J; bases unmatched to any gene: 8. From germline, CDR1 is SEHNR and CDR2 FQNEAQ (reference sequence). Written as DNA, the CDR3 is TGTGCCAGCAGCCACCGGGACAGCATCCAGCCCCAGCATTTT. Its protein product is CASSHRDSIQPQHF.

The V and J genes are TRBV20-1 and TRBJ1-1; perhaps TRBD1 as D (5 bases). Germline-derived CDR1 and CDR2 are DFQATT and SNEGSKA (reference sequence). This CDR3 contains 12 residues. Trimming removed 5 bases from V and 3 bases from J, with 10 bases in between. This CDR3 reads CSAYGTYTEAFF. The CDR3 DNA sequence: TGCAGTGCTTACGGGACCTACACTGAAGCTTTCTTT.

As DNA, the CDR3 is TGTGCCAGCAGCTTTTGGGAGGTCGGATCACCCCAGCATTTT. Encoded protein: CASSFWEVGSPQHF. The chain recombines TRBV7-2 with TRBJ1-5; no definite D call. The germline gives CDR1 SGHTA, CDR2 FQGNSA. Trimming pared 3 bases from V and 10 bases from J, leaving 16 bases between. The CDR3 contains 14 residues. The variable domain in full, with the rest retrieved from reference TRBV7-2 and TRBJ1-5, is GAGVSQSPSNKVTEKGKDVELRCDPISGHTALYWYRQSLGQGLEFLIYFQGNSAPDKSGLPSDRFSAERTGGSVSTLTIQRTQQEDSAVYLCASSFWEVGSPQHFGDGTRLSIL.

The chain recombines TRBV6-2 or TRBV6-3 with TRBJ1-1; TRBD1 might be the D (5 bases). Germline V gene lookup returns CDR1 MNHEY and CDR2 SVGEGT. This CDR3 region has 18 residues. The V end lost 4 bases, the J end lost 0 bases, and 21 bases lay between the germline ends. The CDR3 DNA reads as TGTGCCAGCAGTTCCCTAATCAGCCAGGGCAAGATGAACACTGAAGCTTTCTTT. Encoded protein: CASSSLISQGKMNTEAFF.

V and J are TRBV10-3 and TRBJ1-2; tentatively, D is TRBD1 (5 bases). V gave up 6 bases and J gave up 2 bases, with 19 bases separating them. The CDR3 is made up of 16 amino acids. The germline CDR1 and CDR2 sequences are ENHRY and SYGVKD. The CDR3 protein is CAISREGARQNYGYTF. CDR3 in DNA: TGTGCCATCAGCCGAGAAGGGGCTAGGCAGAACTATGGCTACACCTTC.

The genes are TRBV6-5 and TRBJ1-3; D is uncertain. The V and J ends lost 2 bases and 9 bases respectively, with 8 bases between them. The germline CDR1 and CDR2 sequences are MNHEY and SVGAGI. CDR3 length: 12 amino acids. CDR3 coding DNA: TGTGCCAGCAGTTACCTCCCCAGCACCATATATTTT. It translates to CASSYLPSTIYF.

The CDR3 is CASSVGWGVFYEQYF. The CDR3 bases are TGTGCCAGCAGCGTCGGGTGGGGGGTCTTCTACGAGCAGTACTTC. The chain combines TRBV7-2 with TRBJ2-7, with D possibly being TRBD2 (6 bases). The V gene's germline CDR1 is SGHTA and CDR2 FQGNSA. V lost 5 bases and J 3 bases, leaving 17 bases between the germline ends. The CDR3 consists of 15 residues.

The chain combines TRBV5-1 with TRBJ2-3; D not certain. The CDR3 extends over 14 amino acids. CDR1 SGHRS and CDR2 YFSETQ come from the germline V gene. V was clipped by 4 bases and J by 4 bases, with 13 bases between them. This chain's CDR3 is CASSPGDHADTQYF. The CDR3, as DNA: TGCGCCAGCAGCCCCGGCGACCACGCAGATACGCAGTATTTT.

DNA for the CDR3: TGTGCCATTAGATCCATGGCAGGACTTAACTATGGCTACACCTTC. This codes for CAIRSMAGLNYGYTF. The V gene is TRBV19, the J gene TRBJ1-2, with D uncertain. The V gene lost 10 bases and the J gene lost 1 base, with 19 bases spanning the gap. This CDR3 is 15 amino acids long. In germline, CDR1 is LNHDA, CDR2 SQIVND (reference sequence).

This clonotype was seen a handful of times. The V and J genes are TRBV5-5 and TRBJ2-2, with 7 bases fitting TRBD1. V was clipped by 4 bases and J by 4 bases; unmatched bases: 1. This CDR3 comprises 13 residues. Germline lookup yields CDR1 SGHKS and CDR2 YYEKEE (reference sequence). CDR3 sequence (DNA): TGTGCCAGCAGCCAGGGGGTCACCGGGGAGCTGTTTTTT. The encoded protein is CASSQGVTGELFF.

On this clonotype itself: This sequence may be a read error, since a much larger clone differs from it by one base. The chain carries TRBV4-1 and TRBJ1-1; D gene uncertain. Germline assignment: CDR1 MGHRA and CDR2 YSYEKL. This CDR3 is 12 amino acids long. The CDR3: CASSQMGSEASF. As DNA, the CDR3 is TGCGCCAGCAGCCAGATGGGGTCCGAAGCTTCCTTT.

The gene calls are TRBV7-9 and TRBJ1-2, with TRBD1 identical over 7 bases. The junction had 5 bases not matched to a gene; V was cut back by 5 bases and J by 8 bases. The CDR3 length is 12 residues. Per germline, CDR1 SEHNR and CDR2 FQNEAQ (reference sequence). DNA for the CDR3: TGTGCCAGCAGCGTAGGGGGCGAGGGCTACACCTTC. Encoded protein: CASSVGGEGYTF.